The 26 T cell receptor beta chains below were found in one sample sequenced in a study of T cells after yellow fever vaccination (dated by TCRdb to the late 2010s). Interpreted using the paper, the treatment or condition label stands for: live attenuated yellow fever vaccine strain. The library was prepared using 5' RACE. The sample was run on an Illumina NovaSeq 6000. In-frame beta chains were kept once TCRdb had trimmed the public reads at Q25 with fastp and called clones with MiXCR. When rows share a CDR3 protein, they turn into one entry using the most common DNA and genes. For this sample there are about 310,000 distinct CDR3 sequences; around 4% appear just once. The ten largest make up about a quarter of the sample. The input for sequencing was PBMCs, taken on the day of the yellow fever booster vaccination. The receptors come from a man aged 18 to 35 who received the YFV17D yellow fever vaccine.

This clonotype was observed many times. The chain couples TRBV4-1 to TRBJ2-4; a weak D match, TRBD2 (6 bases). Trimming left V 1 base short and J 2 bases short, with 12 bases between. The CDR3 loop spans 16 amino acids. Germline CDR1 and CDR2: MGHRA and YSYEKL. Written as DNA, the CDR3 is TGCGCCAGCAGCCAAGTTGGAGGGGAGACCAAAAACATTCAGTACTTC. Its protein product is CASSQVGGETKNIQYF.

This clonotype showed up many times. V is TRBV20-1 and J is TRBJ2-1, with 14 bases lining up with TRBD2. The CDR3 totals 14 residues. V lost 8 bases to trimming and J lost 10 bases; unmatched junction nucleotides: 10. Germline CDR1 is DFQATT and CDR2 is SNEGSKA (reference sequence). The CDR3 DNA reads as TGCAGTACTCAGACTAGCGGGGGGGCGAAAGAGCAGTTCTTC. Its translation is CSTQTSGGAKEQFF.

This clonotype has at least ten counts. V is TRBV20-1 and J is TRBJ1-1; TRBD1 matches 9 bases. J was trimmed by 1 base and V by 0 bases; bases with no gene match: 6. The CDR3 consists of 16 residues. Germline values: CDR1 DFQATT, CDR2 SNEGSKA (reference sequence). CDR3 nucleotide sequence: TGCAGTGCTAGAGACCCTCGGACAGGGGCGAACACTGAAGCTTTCTTT. This sequence encodes CSARDPRTGANTEAFF.

This clonotype occurred many times. The CDR3 spells CASSLVGAPDTQYF. CDR3 DNA: TGCGCCAGCAGCTTGGTGGGGGCCCCAGATACGCAGTATTTT. The chain couples TRBV5-1 to TRBJ2-3; tentatively, D is TRBD1 (6 bases). Germline V gene sequence: CDR1 SGHRS, CDR2 YFSETQ. The CDR3 totals 14 residues. The V end was cut by 0 bases, the J end by 4 bases, with 9 bases between.

Many counts were recorded for this clonotype. The chain recombines TRBV12-3 or TRBV12-4 with TRBJ2-5, with no clear D. Trimming removed 5 bases from V and 5 bases from J, with 15 bases in between. The CDR3 covers 14 residues. Here the CDR3 DNA reads TGTGCCAGCAGTCCCCGTTTTGTGGGGGAGACCCAGTACTTC. This encodes CASSPRFVGETQYF.

This clonotype was picked up many times. The chain couples TRBV20-1 to TRBJ1-2; D remains unclear. Germline values: CDR1 DFQATT, CDR2 SNEGSKA (reference sequence). V lost 1 base, J lost 1 base, and 7 bases lay in between. The CDR3 length is 13 residues. CDR3 sequence: CSARVDHNYGYTF. In DNA form, the CDR3 reads TGCAGTGCTAGAGTGGATCATAACTATGGCTACACCTTC.

This clonotype was counted between two and nine times. This sequence joins TRBV19 and TRBJ1-2, with D tentatively TRBD1 (6 bases). Germline-derived CDR1 and CDR2 are LNHDA and SQIVND (reference sequence). V shed 8 bases and J shed 4 bases, with 14 bases lying between them. CDR3 length: 13 amino acids. As DNA, the CDR3 is TGTGCCAGTCACACAGGGTCTACCTATGGCTACACCTTC. It translates to CASHTGSTYGYTF.

This clonotype was detected only a few times. This chain links TRBV29-1 with TRBJ1-1, with a tentative D call TRBD1 (6 bases). The ends were cut back, 6 bases at V and 0 bases at J, with 14 bases in the middle. CDR3 size: 14 residues. Germline V gene sequence: CDR1 SQVTM, CDR2 ANQGSEA. CDR3 in amino acids: CSVYRVGMNTEAFF. The DNA for the CDR3 is TGCAGCGTGTACAGGGTTGGGATGAACACTGAAGCTTTCTTT.

The CDR3 bases are TGTGCCAGCAGTGCCGGGGGCTATGGCTACACCTTC. This codes for CASSAGGYGYTF. The chain employs TRBV2 and TRBJ1-2, with TRBD1 as a possible D gene (5 bases). V lost 4 bases, J lost 4 bases, and 7 bases lay in between. Looked up from germline, CDR1 is SNHLY and CDR2 is FYNNEI. The CDR3 runs to 12 residues.

This clonotype was seen many times. The chain uses TRBV23-1 and TRBJ2-7; D possibly corresponds to TRBD1 (7 bases). TRBV23-1 is an open reading frame, and its role is uncertain. The CDR3 covers 15 residues. V lost 2 bases, J lost 4 bases, and 15 bases lay in between. In DNA form, the CDR3 reads TGCGCCAGCAGTCAACCCCCCGCAGGGGGGTACGAGCAGTACTTC. Amino acids: CASSQPPAGGYEQYF.

V gene TRBV12-3 or TRBV12-4 combines with J gene TRBJ2-3; D is unresolved. V was clipped by 8 bases and J by 0 bases, with 12 bases between them. This CDR3 region has 14 residues. Written as DNA, the CDR3 is TGTGCCAGCCTGACTGGGCCTAGCACAGATACGCAGTATTTT. Translated, it gives CASLTGPSTDTQYF.

The chain couples TRBV13 to TRBJ2-7; 8 positions agree with TRBD1. Germline CDR1 is PRHDT and CDR2 is FYEKMQ (reference sequence). The J segment lost 1 base and the V segment lost 5 bases, leaving 7 bases of the junction unmatched. The CDR3 runs to 15 residues. For the CDR3, the DNA is TGTGCCAGCAGCGTGGACAGGGAGGCGTCCTACGAGCAGTACTTC. Translation gives CASSVDREASYEQYF.

This clonotype has just a few counts. The chain carries TRBV4-1 and TRBJ1-4; D remains ambiguous. The CDR3 contains 16 residues. The V and J ends lost 1 base and 7 bases respectively, with 16 bases between them. Germline lookup yields CDR1 MGHRA and CDR2 YSYEKL. Here the CDR3 reads CASSQVLRTSGEKLFF. CDR3 DNA: TGCGCCAGCAGCCAAGTTCTTCGGACCTCGGGTGAAAAACTGTTTTTT.

This clonotype has ten or more counts. This chain links TRBV24-1 with TRBJ1-5, with D possibly TRBD1 on 5 matching bases. Germline V gene sequence: CDR1 KGHDR, CDR2 SFDVKD. V lost 5 bases and J lost 4, with 11 bases in between. The CDR3 covers 14 residues. The CDR3 DNA follows: TGTGCCACCAGTGGGCAGGGCCAAAATCAGCCCCAGCATTTT. It translates to CATSGQGQNQPQHF.

This clonotype was detected ten times or more. This chain connects TRBV28 to TRBJ2-7, with D uncertain. This CDR3 has 12 amino acids. Trimming pared 4 bases from V and 1 base from J, leaving 5 bases between. Germline CDR1 MDHEN, CDR2 SYDVKM. CDR3 nucleotide sequence: TGTGCCAGCAGTTCCGGTTCCTACGAGCAGTACGTC. This translates into CASSSGSYEQYV.

This chain uses TRBV20-1 with TRBJ2-1; 7 nucleotides match TRBD2. CDR3 length equals 14 residues. Germline V gene data show CDR1 as DFQATT and CDR2 as SNEGSKA (reference sequence). The V and J ends lost 6 bases and 8 bases, in that order; junction bases with no gene match: 13. The chain's CDR3 is CSAVTSRARHEQFF. The CDR3, as DNA: TGCAGTGCGGTGACTAGCCGGGCAAGACATGAGCAGTTCTTC.

This clonotype has a count of ten or more. The chain recombines TRBV10-3 with TRBJ2-1, with 10 bases matching TRBD2. The ends lost 6 bases at V and 5 bases at J; junction bases unmatched: 10. The germline CDR1 and CDR2 sequences are ENHRY and SYGVKD. The CDR3 is 16 residues long. This chain's CDR3 is CAISSPSGGANNEQFF. The CDR3, as DNA: TGTGCCATCAGCTCTCCTAGCGGGGGTGCCAACAATGAGCAGTTCTTC.

The chain has TRBV5-4 and TRBJ1-2, with TRBD1 matching 7 bases. The CDR3 is 14 residues long. CDR1 and CDR2 (germline): SGHNT, YYREEE (reference sequence). Trimming cost V 0 bases and J 4 bases; bases outside gene matches: 3. CDR3 region: CASSLVGDSYGYTF. CDR3 nucleotides: TGTGCCAGCAGCTTGGTAGGGGACAGCTATGGCTACACCTTC.

This clonotype was picked up many times. The rearrangement links TRBV7-8 to TRBJ2-1, with 9 bases aligning to TRBD2. Trimming removed 6 bases from V and 6 bases from J; junction bases left unmatched: 6. This CDR3 has 14 residues. CDR1 is SGHVS, CDR2 FQNEAQ, per germline. The CDR3 DNA follows: TGTGCCAGCAGGGCCGGGACTAGCTTCAATGAGCAGTTCTTC. Its protein product is CASRAGTSFNEQFF.

This clonotype has a count of ten or more. The V call is TRBV7-8, the J call TRBJ2-5; D is ambiguous. Germline V gene lookup returns CDR1 SGHVS and CDR2 FQNEAQ. Trimming shortened V by 8 bases and J by 2 bases, and 12 bases separated the two germline ends. This CDR3 is 13 amino acids long. CDR3 protein: CASHLSSQETQYF. In nucleotides, the CDR3 is TGTGCCAGCCACCTGTCTTCACAAGAGACCCAGTACTTC.

V is TRBV7-9 and J is TRBJ2-7; D possibly matches TRBD1 or TRBD2 (5 bases each). The V end lost 6 bases, the J end lost 7 bases, and 13 bases lay between the germline ends. The CDR3 runs to 12 residues. CDR1 and CDR2 from the germline V gene are SEHNR and FQNEAQ (reference sequence). CDR3 protein: CASSFFGGEQYF. Here the CDR3 DNA reads TGTGCCAGCAGTTTCTTTGGGGGAGAGCAGTACTTC.

This sequence joins TRBV7-9 and TRBJ2-5; 9 positions match TRBD2. The CDR3 is made up of 18 amino acids. V dropped 5 bases and J dropped 4; count of bases not matched to a gene: 17. Germline V gene sequence: CDR1 SEHNR, CDR2 FQNEAQ (reference sequence). The CDR3 loop reads CASSVISGTSTTRETQYF. CDR3 nucleotides: TGTGCCAGCAGCGTAATCTCCGGGACTAGCACCACCCGAGAGACCCAGTACTTC.

This clonotype was seen many times. V is TRBV4-1 and J is TRBJ2-5; the D gene could be TRBD1 or TRBD2 (7 bases each). Germline CDR1 and CDR2: MGHRA and YSYEKL. This CDR3 is 16 amino acids long. Deletions cut 1 base from V and 4 bases from J, with 16 bases between. CDR3 nucleotide sequence: TGCGCCAGCAGCCAAGCAGGGGGGGGCCGTCTAGAGACCCAGTACTTC. This gives the protein CASSQAGGGRLETQYF.

This clonotype was seen only a few times. This sequence joins TRBV6-5 and TRBJ1-5, with a weak D call TRBD1 (6 bases). V was shortened by 5 bases and J by 5 bases, with 16 bases between the two germline ends. This CDR3 has 15 residues. Germline V gene data show CDR1 as MNHEY and CDR2 as SVGAGI. The CDR3, as DNA: TGTGCCAGCAGTCACCAGAGGGGGGGGGATCAGCCCCAGCATTTT. This translates into CASSHQRGGDQPQHF.

This clonotype was seen many times. The rearrangement uses TRBV28 and TRBJ2-1; D may be TRBD2 (6 bases). The CDR3 spans 13 residues. V lost 4 bases, J lost 4 bases, and 8 bases lay in between. Germline loops: CDR1 MDHEN, CDR2 SYDVKM. CDR3 region: CASSSGGYNEQFF. In nucleotides, the CDR3 is TGTGCCAGCAGTTCTGGAGGGTACAATGAGCAGTTCTTC.

This clonotype was recorded a few times. Here the CDR3 reads CASSLWPGAYYGYTF. CDR3 coding DNA: TGTGCCAGCAGTTTATGGCCTGGGGCCTACTATGGCTACACCTTC. The rearrangement joins TRBV28 to TRBJ1-2; D might be TRBD1 (5 bases). V lost 0 bases and J lost 3, with 11 bases in between. Germline V gene lookup returns CDR1 MDHEN and CDR2 SYDVKM. This CDR3 has 15 amino acids.